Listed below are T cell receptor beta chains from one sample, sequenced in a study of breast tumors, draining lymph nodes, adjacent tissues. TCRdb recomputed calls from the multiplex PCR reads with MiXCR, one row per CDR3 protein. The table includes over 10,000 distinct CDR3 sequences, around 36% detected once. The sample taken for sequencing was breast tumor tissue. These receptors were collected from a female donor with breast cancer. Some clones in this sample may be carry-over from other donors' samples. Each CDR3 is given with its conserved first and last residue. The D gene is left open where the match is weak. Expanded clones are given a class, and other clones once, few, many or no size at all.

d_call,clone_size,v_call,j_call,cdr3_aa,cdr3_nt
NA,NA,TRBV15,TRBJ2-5,CATSPQGGGFQETQYF,TGTGCCACCAGCCCGCAAGGAGGGGGGTTCCAAGAGACCCAGTACTTC
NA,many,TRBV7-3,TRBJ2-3,CASSPPGTAADTQYF,TGTGCCAGCAGCCCCCCAGGTACAGCTGCGGATACGCAGTATTTT
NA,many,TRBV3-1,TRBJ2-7,CASSQDLLGLSYEQYF,TGTGCCAGCAGCCAAGATCTTCTCGGCTTATCCTACGAGCAGTACTTC
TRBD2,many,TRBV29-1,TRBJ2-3,CSVDGLAENTDTQYF,TGCAGCGTGGATGGACTAGCGGAGAACACAGATACGCAGTATTTT
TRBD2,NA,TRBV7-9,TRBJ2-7,CASSLYLAGVGYEQYF,TGTGCCAGTAGCTTATACCTAGCGGGAGTCGGCTACGAGCAGTACTTC
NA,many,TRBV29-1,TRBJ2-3,CSVVATTGVTQYF,TGCAGCGTTGTCGCCACGACGGGGGTGACGCAGTATTTT
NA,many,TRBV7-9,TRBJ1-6,CASSPPGGRNSPLHF,TGTGCCAGCAGCCCCCCCGGGGGGCGGAATTCACCCCTCCACTTT
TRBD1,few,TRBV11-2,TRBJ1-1,CASSYRQGNEAFF,TGTGCCAGCAGCTACCGACAGGGGAATGAAGCTTTCTTT
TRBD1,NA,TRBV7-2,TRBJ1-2,CASSKGQGVYGYTF,TGTGCCAGCAGCAAAGGACAGGGGGTTTATGGCTACACCTTC
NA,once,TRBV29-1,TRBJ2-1,CSGDSSYNEQFF,TGCAGCGGTGATAGCTCCTACAATGAGCAGTTCTTC
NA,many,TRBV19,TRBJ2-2,CASSADSPGELFF,TGTGCCAGTAGTGCCGACAGCCCCGGGGAGCTGTTTTTT
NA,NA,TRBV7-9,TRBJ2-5,CASSLGGYRSRETQYF,TGTGCCAGCAGCTTAGGGGGCTATCGATCTCGGGAGACCCAGTACTTC
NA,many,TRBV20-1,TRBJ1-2,CSLRVLPYGYTF,TGCAGTCTCAGGGTCCTCCCCTATGGCTACACCTTC
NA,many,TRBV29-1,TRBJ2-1,CSVPRVSMVEQFF,TGCAGCGTTCCCCGGGTATCTATGGTGGAGCAGTTCTTC
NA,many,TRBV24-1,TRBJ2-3,CATSDLGQSTDTQYF,TGTGCCACCAGTGATTTGGGACAGAGCACAGATACGCAGTATTTT
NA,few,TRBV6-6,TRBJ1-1,CASSYSTRGGPIEAFF,TGTGCCAGCAGTTACTCGACCCGGGGGGGCCCCATTGAAGCTTTCTTT
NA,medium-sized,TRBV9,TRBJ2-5,CASSVDGYQETQYF,TGTGCCAGCAGCGTAGATGGGTACCAAGAGACCCAGTACTTC